The present T cell receptor beta chain was sequenced within a study of CD8+ T cells in alopecia areata. Sequencing relied on a cDNA template that was reverse transcribed from extracted RNA. The assay was immunoSEQ multiplex PCR, and TCRdb's table has in-frame clones only and misses some. Of roughly 130,000 clones in the sample, over 50% were seen once. Between the trimmed V and J ends, which lost 1 base and 5 bases, there was a span of 16 bases. This CDR3 has 16 residues. CDR1 LGHNA and CDR2 YNFKEQ come from the germline V gene. This clone was counted a single time. This TCR was sampled from a human donor with alopecia areata. The chain couples TRBV4-2 to TRBJ2-3; D possibly uses TRBD1 or TRBD2 (6 bases each). The material was CD4+ T cells sorted from blood, obtained at week 0. CDR3 nucleotide sequence: TGTGCCAGCAGCCAAGCGACGGGGGCAACCGGAGATACGCAGTATTTT. This codes for CASSQATGATGDTQYF.